This TCR beta chain was observed in a study of T cells after somatic rescue of genetic block. Sequenced by immunoSEQ multiplex PCR; TCRdb stores in-frame clones only, minus some. The table lists 45,000 to 55,000 clones, around 96% of them singletons. This CDR3 has 12 amino acids. Germline V CDR1 and CDR2: SGDLS, YYNGEE. V lost 0 bases to trimming and J lost 5 bases, with 3 bases between them. The TCR originated in a child younger than two. The chain links TRBV9 to TRBJ2-1, with D hard to call. The sample comprised peripheral blood mononuclear cells (PBMCs). The CDR3 loop is CASSVDDNEQFF. CDR3 coding DNA: TGTGCCAGCAGCGTAGACGACAATGAGCAGTTCTTC.